In its sample, the clone carrying this T cell receptor beta chain was seen once. What it binds is not known. Germline CDR1 is MNHEY and CDR2 is SMNVEV (reference sequence). V was shortened by 3 bases and J by 5 bases, with 17 bases between the two germline ends. This CDR3 is built from 15 residues. This specimen belongs to a study of somatic mutations in cytotoxic T cells in rheumatoid arthritis. Study-level findings and limits: Comparison of CD8+ T-cell clonality between rheumatoid arthritis patients and age-matched healthy controls yielded no significant difference. Age-dependent increases in CD8+ clonality occurred in rheumatoid arthritis patients but not in healthy controls.

TCRdb keeps only in-frame clones here, not all; method: immunoSEQ multiplex PCR. In the table there are about 15,000 clones, more than 65% of which are singletons. The sequencing input was CD8+ T cells sorted from blood. The TCR originated in an adult with rheumatoid arthritis. The V call is TRBV27, the J call TRBJ2-7; D may be TRBD1 or TRBD2 (6 bases each). The CDR3: CASSLGGTGMDEQYF. The CDR3, as DNA: TGTGCCAGCAGTTTGGGGGGCACTGGAATGGACGAGCAGTACTTC.